This T cell receptor beta chain stems from a study of blood T cell repertoires in COVID-19. At the level of the study: Sites across the United States, Italy and Spain contributed samples from acute and convalescent COVID-19.

This clone was counted only a few times. In the original processing: Amplified reference gene primers provided the basis for estimating nucleated cell counts. Clones were sequenced by immunoSEQ multiplex PCR, and TCRdb holds only the in-frame ones, with some missing. For V, J and clone size, that table is used; D and trimming come from the DNA. The repertoire holds about 370,000 clones, with around nine tenths as singletons. CDR1 is SGHDT, CDR2 YYEEEE, per germline. The CDR3 has 12 residues. The germline V and J ends were trimmed by 2 bases and 6 bases, with 8 bases remaining between them. Participants were aged roughly 18 to 100 years from roughly 26 US areas.

This chain connects TRBV5-6 to TRBJ1-1; possible D gene TRBD1, 5 bases. The receptor was isolated from a woman in her thirties who had recovered from COVID-19. Sequenced sample: PBMCs or T cells enriched from blood (not recorded which). The CDR3 DNA sequence: TGTGCCAGCAGCTTCGGGGGGGCTGAAGCTTTCTTT. Amino acids: CASSFGGAEAFF.